One sample yielded the 31 T cell receptor beta chains listed below, sequenced in a study of circulating and synovial CD4+ cells in juvenile arthritis. Clones were sequenced by immunoSEQ multiplex PCR, and TCRdb holds only the in-frame ones, with some missing. The sample has around 13,000 clones; 65% to 85% are singletons. Sequenced: CD4+ T cells from synovial fluid. These receptors were taken from a human patient with juvenile idiopathic arthritis. Some clones in this sample may be carry-over from other donors' samples.

The chain combines TRBV18 with TRBJ1-2; the match to TRBD1 covers 7 bases. The germline V gene has CDR1 KGHSH and CDR2 LQKENI. This CDR3 region has 16 residues. V lost 3 bases, J lost 3 bases, and 10 bases stayed unmatched. The CDR3, as DNA: TGTGCCAGCTCACCTATGGGACAGCTAACCGACTATGGCTACACCTTC. It is translated as CASSPMGQLTDYGYTF.

J is TRBJ2-5 and V is TRBV5-1, with 10 positions matching TRBD2. This CDR3 comprises 17 residues. V lost 2 bases and J lost 2; bases outside the gene matches: 9. Germline V gene lookup returns CDR1 SGHRS and CDR2 YFSETQ. Here the CDR3 reads CASSFSVTSGDQETQYF. The CDR3 DNA is TGCGCCAGCAGCTTTAGCGTTACTAGCGGGGATCAAGAGACCCAGTACTTC.

The gene calls are TRBV4-2 and TRBJ1-6; D is possibly TRBD1 (5 bases). V was cut by 5 bases and J by 8 bases, with 16 bases left in between. CDR1 and CDR2 (germline): LGHNA, YNFKEQ. CDR3 length equals 15 residues. The CDR3 DNA follows: TGTGCCAGCAGCTCCCTAGGGGCTGGGGATTCACCCCTCCACTTT. It translates to CASSSLGAGDSPLHF.

The chain uses TRBV18 and TRBJ2-7; D possibly corresponds to TRBD1 (7 bases). V was shortened by 6 bases and J by 4 bases, with 13 bases between the two germline ends. This CDR3 spans 13 amino acids. Germline V lookup: CDR1 KGHSH, CDR2 LQKENI. CDR3 protein: CASSRDSGYEQYF. The DNA for the CDR3 is TGTGCCAGCTCGCGGGACAGTGGTTACGAGCAGTACTTC.

There are a few counts of this clone. The chain employs TRBV4-3 and TRBJ2-3; D is possibly TRBD2 (6 bases). CDR3 length: 18 amino acids. V was cut by 0 bases and J by 6 bases, with 22 bases left in between. The V gene's germline CDR1 is LGHNA and CDR2 YSLEER. The CDR3, as DNA: TGCGCCAGCAGCCAAGAGTCGAGTGTTGCGGGGCGACGGGATACGCAGTATTTT. This gives the protein CASSQESSVAGRRDTQYF.

The V call is TRBV27, the J call TRBJ2-1; 8 nucleotides agree with TRBD2. This CDR3 spans 15 amino acids. From germline, CDR1 is MNHEY and CDR2 SMNVEV (reference sequence). J gave up 6 bases and V 2 bases, and 6 bases lay outside the gene matches. Here the CDR3 reads CASSLRRTSGNEQFF. CDR3 bases: TGTGCCAGCAGTTTAAGGAGAACTAGCGGCAATGAGCAGTTCTTC.

V gene TRBV30 combines with J gene TRBJ1-1; perhaps TRBD1 as D (6 bases). Trimming shortened V by 8 bases and J by 5 bases, and 15 bases separated the two germline ends. The germline V gene has CDR1 GTSNPN and CDR2 SVGIG (reference sequence). CDR3 length: 12 amino acids. CDR3: CAGAGDWTEAFF. CDR3 sequence (DNA): TGTGCCGGTGCAGGGGATTGGACTGAAGCTTTCTTT.

The rearrangement joins TRBV5-1 to TRBJ1-2, with D tentatively TRBD1 (6 bases). The germline CDR1 and CDR2 sequences are SGHRS and YFSETQ. Between the trimmed V and J ends, which lost 5 bases and 0 bases, there was a span of 14 bases. The CDR3 has 15 amino acids. The CDR3 here is CASRLPGQTNYGYTF. CDR3 coding DNA: TGCGCCAGCAGGTTACCAGGACAGACTAACTATGGCTACACCTTC. The full variable domain, its missing parts supplied by reference TRBV5-1 and TRBJ1-2, is KAGVTQTPRYLIKTRGQQVTLSCSPISGHRSVSWYQQTPGQGLQFLFEYFSETQRNKGNFPGRFSGRQFSNSRSEMNVSTLELGDSALYLCASRLPGQTNYGYTFGSGTRLTVV.

In its sample, this clone was seen once. The chain recombines TRBV6-5 with TRBJ1-1; D unresolved. The ends were cut back, 1 base at V and 6 bases at J, with 9 bases in the middle. The CDR3 loop spans 13 amino acids. Germline V gives CDR1 MNHEY, CDR2 SVGAGI. The CDR3 DNA reads TGTGCCAGCAGTTACTGGACGGGGTCTGAAGCTTTCTTT. Residues: CASSYWTGSEAFF.

This chain links TRBV15 with TRBJ2-5, with TRBD2 as a possible D gene (7 bases). Looked up from germline, CDR1 is LNHNV and CDR2 is YYDKDF (reference sequence). The CDR3 length is 16 residues. Trimming left V 8 bases short and J 5 bases short, with 24 bases between. As DNA, the CDR3 is TGTGCCACCGGCTACACCGGATGGGGGGGCTGGGAGACCCAGTACTTC. As protein: CATGYTGWGGWETQYF. The complete variable domain, with remaining parts taken from reference TRBV15 and TRBJ2-5, reads DAMVIQNPRYQVTQFGKPVTLSCSQTLNHNVMYWYQQKSSQAPKLLFHYYDKDFNNEADTPDNFQSRRPNTSFCFLDIRSPGLGDTAMYLCATGYTGWGGWETQYFGPGTRLLVL.

The chain uses TRBV5-6 and TRBJ1-2; D perhaps matches TRBD1 (6 bases). Germline values: CDR1 SGHDT, CDR2 YYEEEE. The CDR3 consists of 14 residues. With 4 bases removed from V and 3 bases from J, the gap between germline ends came to 13 bases. The CDR3 reads CASSVQGWDYGYTF. DNA of the CDR3: TGTGCCAGCAGCGTCCAGGGGTGGGACTATGGCTACACCTTC.

J is TRBJ1-1 and V is TRBV28; D is unclear. Germline lookup yields CDR1 MDHEN and CDR2 SYDVKM. The CDR3 runs 14 residues. Trimming shortened V by 5 bases and J by 6 bases, and 16 bases separated the two germline ends. In nucleotides, the CDR3 is TGTGCCAGCAGTCAAAACCCCGAGGTGTCTGAAGCTTTCTTT. Amino acids: CASSQNPEVSEAFF.

This chain links TRBV7-2 with TRBJ2-2; D unclear. From germline, CDR1 is SGHTA and CDR2 FQGNSA. This CDR3 contains 13 residues. Deletions cut 5 bases from V and 6 bases from J, with 10 bases between. This CDR3 is CASSPPGPGELFF. The CDR3 nucleotides are TGTGCCAGCAGCCCCCCGGGTCCCGGGGAGCTGTTTTTT.

V and J are TRBV7-6 and TRBJ2-5; D unclear. Germline values: CDR1 SGHVS, CDR2 FNYEAQ. V shed 1 base and J shed 4 bases, with 10 bases lying between them. This CDR3 has 14 residues. CDR3 amino acids: CASSLEAGLETQYF. The CDR3 coding sequence is TGTGCCAGCAGCTTAGAGGCCGGGTTAGAGACCCAGTACTTC.

This clone showed up just once. V and J are TRBV2 and TRBJ2-6; possible D gene TRBD2, 6 bases. Germline loops: CDR1 SNHLY, CDR2 FYNNEI. Trimming removed 6 bases at V and 2 bases at J, with 8 bases between. The CDR3 runs to 14 residues. The CDR3 sequence: CASRGGAGANVLTF. The DNA of the CDR3 is TGTGCCAGCAGGGGCGGGGCTGGGGCCAACGTCCTGACTTTC. Full variable domain (outside the CDR3, taken from reference TRBV2 and TRBJ2-6): EPEVTQTPSHQVTQMGQEVILRCVPISNHLYFYWYRQILGQKVEFLVSFYNNEISEKSEIFDDQFSVERPDGSNFTLKIRSTKLEDSAMYFCASRGGAGANVLTFGAGSRLTVL.

The chain uses TRBV29-1 and TRBJ1-4; unclear D gene. The ends were cut back, 5 bases at V and 0 bases at J, with 13 bases in the middle. This CDR3 has 15 residues. Germline CDR1 SQVTM, CDR2 ANQGSEA. In nucleotides, the CDR3 is TGCAGCGTTAGGAGAGGGCCCGCAACTAATGAAAAACTGTTTTTT. Translation gives CSVRRGPATNEKLFF.

V and J are TRBV19 and TRBJ1-5, with TRBD1 identical over 7 bases. The junction had 18 bases not matched to a gene; V was cut back by 7 bases and J by 0 bases. CDR3 length: 19 residues. Germline CDR1 is LNHDA and CDR2 is SQIVND (reference sequence). CDR3 nucleotide sequence: TGTGCCAGTACTACGGCCCCTAGGACAGGACTTTATAGCAATCAGCCCCAGCATTTT. It encodes CASTTAPRTGLYSNQPQHF. The full variable domain, in which reference TRBV19 and TRBJ1-5 provide the parts outside the CDR3, is DGGITQSPKYLFRKEGQNVTLSCEQNLNHDAMYWYRQDPGQGLRLIYYSQIVNDFQKGDIAEGYSVSREKKESFPLTVTSAQKNPTAFYLCASTTAPRTGLYSNQPQHFGDGTRLSIL.

This clone was observed a single time. Additional DNA sequences in this sample encode the identical CDR3. The rearrangement uses TRBV5-1 and TRBJ2-3; D gene uncertain. Trimming cost V 4 bases and J 0 bases, with 3 bases left between them. Germline values: CDR1 SGHRS, CDR2 YFSETQ. This CDR3 region has 12 residues. The DNA of the CDR3 is TGCGCCAGCAGCCTCAGCACAGATACGCAGTATTTT. Translation: CASSLSTDTQYF.

On this clone: One junction end disagrees with the germline gene, perhaps due to a read error. This chain connects TRBV30 to TRBJ2-3, with TRBD1 matching over 8 bases. This CDR3 is 15 amino acids long. CDR1 and CDR2 (germline): GTSNPN, SVGIG (reference sequence). The CDR3 loop is CARSGGRGLTDTQYF. The CDR3 coding sequence is TGTGCCCGGAGTGGGGGCAGGGGGCTGACAGATACGCAGTATTTT.

The rearrangement joins TRBV11-2 to TRBJ2-7, with D unresolved. This CDR3 comprises 14 residues. Germline V gene data show CDR1 as SGHAT and CDR2 as FQNNGV. Trimming cost V 5 bases and J 4 bases, with 15 bases left between them. The DNA for the CDR3 is TGTGCCAGCAGCCTGACTCCTGAGCCTTACGAGCAGTACTTC. It translates to CASSLTPEPYEQYF.

The gene calls are TRBV5-6 and TRBJ2-4, with D maybe TRBD2 (6 bases). The V end lost 3 bases, the J end lost 6 bases, and 16 bases lay between the germline ends. The CDR3 runs 15 residues. Germline V gene sequence: CDR1 SGHDT, CDR2 YYEEEE. The CDR3 here is CASSSPSVGGNIQYF. The CDR3 DNA is TGTGCCAGCAGCTCTCCCTCGGTGGGGGGAAACATTCAGTACTTC.

This rearrangement joins TRBV6-5 to TRBJ2-5; 9 bases fit TRBD2. The CDR3 consists of 15 residues. V lost 7 bases, J lost 5 bases, and 11 bases stayed unmatched. The germline V gene has CDR1 MNHEY and CDR2 SVGAGI. The DNA for the CDR3 is TGTGCCAGCAATACCGGTGGGGCGGGGGGGGAGACCCAGTACTTC. This encodes CASNTGGAGGETQYF.

The CDR3 region is CASSRTGGQPQHF. The CDR3 region has the DNA TGCGCCAGCAGCCGGACAGGGGGCCAGCCCCAGCATTTT. J is TRBJ1-5 and V is TRBV5-1, with TRBD1 matching 11 bases. Germline V lookup: CDR1 SGHRS, CDR2 YFSETQ. After removal of 4 bases from V and 7 bases from J, the junction contained 1 base not matched to a gene. The CDR3 loop spans 13 amino acids.

CDR3 nucleotide sequence: TGCGCCAGCAGCTTGCCGACAGACGCAACTAATGAAAAACTGTTTTTT. Protein sequence: CASSLPTDATNEKLFF. The chain has TRBV5-1 and TRBJ1-4; TRBD1 is a possible D gene (5 bases). The germline V and J ends were trimmed by 1 base and 0 bases, with 10 bases remaining between them. CDR1 SGHRS and CDR2 YFSETQ come from the germline V gene. The CDR3 is 16 residues long.

This clone is judged medium-sized. The chain combines TRBV14 with TRBJ2-3; 8 nucleotides agree with TRBD2. The CDR3 runs 17 residues. Germline V gene sequence: CDR1 SGHDN, CDR2 FVKESK. The V gene end was trimmed by 0 bases and the J gene end by 0 bases; junction bases not matched to a gene: 5. CDR3 in amino acids: CASSQDPAGVSTDTQYF. The CDR3 DNA reads TGTGCCAGCAGCCAAGATCCAGCGGGGGTTAGCACAGATACGCAGTATTTT.

The rearrangement uses TRBV6-1 and TRBJ1-6, with D perhaps TRBD1 (5 bases). This CDR3 contains 15 residues. V shed 1 base and J shed 9 bases, with 13 bases lying between them. CDR1 is MNHNS and CDR2 is SASEGT in the germline V gene. CDR3 DNA: TGTGCCAGCAGTGAAGTCAGGGCTCAAGGTTCACCCCTCCACTTT. Its translation: CASSEVRAQGSPLHF.

The chain joins TRBV11-2 to TRBJ2-3; D is uncertain. This CDR3 has 14 residues. The V gene lost 1 base and the J gene lost 11 bases, with 16 bases spanning the gap. Germline V CDR1 and CDR2: SGHAT, FQNNGV. DNA of the CDR3: TGTGCCAGCAGCTTAGTTAGTAGTGGTCTCTGGCAGTATTTT. It yields the protein CASSLVSSGLWQYF.

The V call is TRBV5-8, the J call TRBJ1-2, with D perhaps TRBD1 (6 bases). Germline CDR1 reads SGHTS; CDR2 reads YDEGEE. This CDR3 contains 15 residues. Trimming pared 7 bases from V and 7 bases from J, leaving 23 bases between. DNA of the CDR3: TGTGCCAGCTACGGTCTGAGGGGGGGCTCAGGTGGCTACACCTTC. It yields the protein CASYGLRGGSGGYTF.

The rearrangement uses TRBV9 and TRBJ2-1; 9 bases are shared with TRBD2. The CDR3 contains 17 residues. V lost 0 bases to trimming and J lost 6 bases; unmatched junction nucleotides: 10. Germline CDR1 reads SGDLS; CDR2 reads YYNGEE. The CDR3 DNA is TGTGCCAGCAGCGTAGCAGGCGGGGGGGCTCCCCTCAATGAGCAGTTCTTC. Protein sequence: CASSVAGGGAPLNEQFF.

The gene calls are TRBV30 and TRBJ1-1; D gene uncertain. The CDR3 is made up of 14 amino acids. CDR1 and CDR2 (germline): GTSNPN, SVGIG (reference sequence). Trimming left V 0 bases short and J 4 bases short, with 12 bases between. The CDR3 sequence: CAWSVPGMGTEAFF. The CDR3 DNA is TGTGCCTGGAGTGTACCAGGCATGGGCACTGAAGCTTTCTTT.

Comments on this clone: An end of the junction does not agree with germline; a read error may underlie this. The V call is TRBV28, the J call TRBJ1-1; D unclear. This CDR3 has 12 amino acids. Germline V CDR1 and CDR2: MDHEN, SYDVKM. The CDR3 protein is CASSLASTDFGF. In DNA form, the CDR3 reads TGTGCCAGCAGTTTAGCCTCGACCGACTTTGGCTTT.